These 7 T cell receptor beta chains came from one sample sequenced in a study of blood T cell repertoires in COVID-19. Profiling relied on immunoSEQ multiplex PCR, and the TCRdb table lists in-frame clones only, not all of them. The repertoire has a few hundred thousand clones, roughly 90% of them found once; the top ten carry approximately 3%. Sequencing was performed on PBMCs or T cells enriched from blood (not recorded which). These receptors all come from a woman aged 25 to 39 who had recovered from COVID-19.

The rearrangement links TRBV19 to TRBJ2-1; 10 bases line up with TRBD2. The length of the CDR3 is 16 residues. Germline V gene sequence: CDR1 LNHDA, CDR2 SQIVND (reference sequence). The V and J ends lost 5 bases and 1 base, in that order; junction bases with no gene match: 5. CDR3 amino acids: CASSSKRGGSYNEQFF. CDR3 in DNA: TGTGCCAGTAGTTCCAAGCGGGGGGGGTCCTACAATGAGCAGTTCTTC.

This clone was detected once. The chain uses TRBV7-8 and TRBJ2-5, with a possible D match to TRBD1 (5 bases). The CDR3 extends over 16 amino acids. Trimming left V 1 base short and J 4 bases short, with 16 bases between. CDR1 is SGHVS, CDR2 FQNEAQ, per germline. CDR3 protein: CASSLGSTARPETQYF. The CDR3 bases are TGTGCCAGCAGCTTAGGATCGACAGCCCGACCAGAGACCCAGTACTTC.

This chain joins TRBV5-6 and TRBJ1-6; 10 bases agree with TRBD1. The V gene's germline CDR1 is SGHDT and CDR2 YYEEEE. J was trimmed by 11 bases and V by 2 bases; bases with no gene match: 4. CDR3 length equals 14 residues. CDR3 in DNA: TGTGCCAGCAGCTTAATGGGACAGGGGACACCCCTCCACTTT. Translating it yields CASSLMGQGTPLHF.

The rearrangement uses TRBV27 and TRBJ1-2; D is possibly TRBD1 (6 bases). Germline CDR1 and CDR2: MNHEY and SMNVEV (reference sequence). V lost 6 bases and J lost 6, with 26 bases in between. The length of the CDR3 is 17 residues. CDR3 nucleotide sequence: TGTGCCAGCAGCCCCTACGCGGGGGCGGGTACGGGGAATGGCTACACCTTC. This codes for CASSPYAGAGTGNGYTF.

The chain employs TRBV5-1 and TRBJ1-2; 7 bases are shared with TRBD1. Looked up from germline, CDR1 is SGHRS and CDR2 is YFSETQ. J gave up 2 bases and V 8 bases, and 6 bases lay outside the gene matches. There are 13 residues in the CDR3. The CDR3 loop is CASTEQGNYGYTF. CDR3 in DNA: TGCGCCAGTACAGAACAGGGGAACTATGGCTACACCTTC.

The J gene is TRBJ2-7, the V gene TRBV3-1 (or the pseudogene TRBV3-2), with D possibly TRBD2 on 5 matching bases. The germline CDR1 and CDR2 sequences are LGHDT and YNNKEL (reference sequence). The V end lost 2 bases, the J end lost 7 bases, and 9 bases lay between the germline ends. The CDR3 extends over 12 amino acids. CDR3 nucleotide sequence: TGTGCCAGCAGCCAAAGTGGCGGGGAGCAGTACTTC. Translating it yields CASSQSGGEQYF.

The V call is TRBV7-6, the J call TRBJ1-2, with 7 bases fitting TRBD1. V was clipped by 5 bases and J by 0 bases; unmatched bases: 15. The CDR3 is made up of 18 amino acids. Germline assignment: CDR1 SGHVS and CDR2 FNYEAQ. The CDR3 region is CASSPGWRGRESNYGYTF. CDR3 coding DNA: TGTGCCAGCAGCCCAGGATGGAGGGGGCGAGAGTCTAACTATGGCTACACCTTC.